The 3 T cell receptor beta chains below were found in one sample sequenced in a study of T cells in Graves' hyperthyroidism and ophthalmopathy. Researchers amplified the TCR beta CDR3 regions from RNA transcripts. A first-round RT-PCR of the TCR CDR3 used the HTBI primer set. TCRdb itself ran the multiplex PCR reads through MiXCR, one entry per CDR3 protein. The table has approximately 500,000 distinct CDR3 sequences, around 45% seen once. Sequenced material: peripheral blood or thyroid tissue (not recorded which). The origin of the receptors is a woman aged 18 to 35 with Graves' hyperthyroidism.

The chain links TRBV29-1 to TRBJ1-5; D gene ambiguous. Germline assignment: CDR1 SQVTM and CDR2 ANQGSEA. V shed 3 bases and J shed 11 bases, with 20 bases lying between them. The CDR3 covers 14 residues. The CDR3 coding sequence is TGCAGCGTTGACTCGACGGTCAGTTGGGAGACCCAGCATTTT. Encoded protein: CSVDSTVSWETQHF.

The sample holds many counts of this clonotype. This chain connects TRBV7-9 to TRBJ1-2; 7 bases match TRBD1. The germline V gene has CDR1 SEHNR and CDR2 FQNEAQ (reference sequence). With 3 bases clipped from V and 6 bases from J, the junction kept 7 bases outside the gene matches. This CDR3 region has 14 residues. The CDR3 DNA reads as TGTGCCAGCAGCTTTTTACAGGGGCTGGATGGCTACACCTTC. This encodes CASSFLQGLDGYTF.

This clonotype was picked up many times. The chain recombines TRBV29-1 with TRBJ1-2; 8 positions agree with TRBD1. The CDR3 covers 13 residues. Germline V CDR1 and CDR2: SQVTM, ANQGSEA. The J segment lost 3 bases and the V segment lost 6 bases, leaving 6 bases of the junction unmatched. The CDR3 loop is CSVHRGDDYGYTF. For the CDR3, the DNA is TGCAGCGTCCACAGGGGGGACGACTATGGCTACACCTTC. The variable domain in full, with the rest retrieved from reference TRBV29-1 and TRBJ1-2, is SAVISQKPSRDICQRGTSLTIQCQVDSQVTMMFWYRQQPGQSLTLIATANQGSEATYESGFVIDKFPISRPNLTFSTLTVSNMSPEDSSIYLCSVHRGDDYGYTFGSGTRLTVV.